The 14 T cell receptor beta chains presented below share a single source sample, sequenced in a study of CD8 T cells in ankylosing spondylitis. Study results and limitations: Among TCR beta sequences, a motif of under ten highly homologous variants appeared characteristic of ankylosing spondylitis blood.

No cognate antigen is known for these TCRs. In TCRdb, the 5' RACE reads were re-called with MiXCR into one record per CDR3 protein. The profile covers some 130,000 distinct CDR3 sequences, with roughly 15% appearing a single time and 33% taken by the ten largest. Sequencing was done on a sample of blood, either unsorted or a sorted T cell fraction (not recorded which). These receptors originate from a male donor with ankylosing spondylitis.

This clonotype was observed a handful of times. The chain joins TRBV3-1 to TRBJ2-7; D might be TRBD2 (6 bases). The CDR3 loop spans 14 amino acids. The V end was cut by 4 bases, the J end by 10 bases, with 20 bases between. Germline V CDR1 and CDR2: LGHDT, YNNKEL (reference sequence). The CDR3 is CASSLAGLHPGQYF. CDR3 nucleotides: TGTGCCAGCAGCCTCGCGGGACTCCACCCCGGCCAGTACTTC.

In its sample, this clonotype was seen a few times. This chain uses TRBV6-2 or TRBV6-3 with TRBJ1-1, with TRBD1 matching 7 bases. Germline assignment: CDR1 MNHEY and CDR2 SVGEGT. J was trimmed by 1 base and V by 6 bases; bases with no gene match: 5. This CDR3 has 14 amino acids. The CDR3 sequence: CASRAQGRNTEAFF. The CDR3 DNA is TGTGCCAGCAGAGCACAGGGGAGGAACACTGAAGCTTTCTTT.

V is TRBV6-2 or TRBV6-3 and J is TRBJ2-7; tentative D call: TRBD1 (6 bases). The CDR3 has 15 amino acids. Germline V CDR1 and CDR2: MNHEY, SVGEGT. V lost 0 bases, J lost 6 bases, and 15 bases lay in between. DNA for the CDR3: TGTGCCAGCAGTTACTCGAGGGGGACCAAGGGCGAGCAGTACTTC. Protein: CASSYSRGTKGEQYF.

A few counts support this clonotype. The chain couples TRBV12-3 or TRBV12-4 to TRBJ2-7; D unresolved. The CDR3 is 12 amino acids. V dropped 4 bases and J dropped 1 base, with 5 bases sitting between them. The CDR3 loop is CASSSMSYEQYF. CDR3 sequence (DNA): TGTGCCAGCAGTTCGATGTCCTACGAGCAGTACTTC.

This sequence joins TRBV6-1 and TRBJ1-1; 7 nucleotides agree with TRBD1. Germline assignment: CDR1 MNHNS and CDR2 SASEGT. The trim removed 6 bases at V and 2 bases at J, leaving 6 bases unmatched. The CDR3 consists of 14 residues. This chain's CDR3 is CASRHGTVNTEAFF. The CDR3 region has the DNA TGTGCCAGCAGGCACGGGACAGTTAACACTGAAGCTTTCTTT.

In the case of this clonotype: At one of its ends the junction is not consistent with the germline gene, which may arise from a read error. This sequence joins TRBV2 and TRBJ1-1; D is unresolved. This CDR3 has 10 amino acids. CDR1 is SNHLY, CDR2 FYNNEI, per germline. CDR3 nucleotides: TGTGCCAGCAGTGAAATCCGGCCGAACTTT. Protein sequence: CASSEIRPNF.

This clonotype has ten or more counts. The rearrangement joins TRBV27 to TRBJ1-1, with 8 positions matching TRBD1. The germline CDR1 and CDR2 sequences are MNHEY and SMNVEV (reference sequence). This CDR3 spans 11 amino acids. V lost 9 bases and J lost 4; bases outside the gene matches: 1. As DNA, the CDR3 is TGTGCCAGTACAGGGGGCACTGAAGCTTTCTTT. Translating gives CASTGGTEAFF.

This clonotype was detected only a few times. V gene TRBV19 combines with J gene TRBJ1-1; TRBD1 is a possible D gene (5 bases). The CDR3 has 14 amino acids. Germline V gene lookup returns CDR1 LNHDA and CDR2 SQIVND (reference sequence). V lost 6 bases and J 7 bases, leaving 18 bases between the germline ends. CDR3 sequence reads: CASSPTVPGGEAFF. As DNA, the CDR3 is TGTGCCAGTAGCCCCACTGTCCCTGGGGGTGAAGCTTTCTTT.

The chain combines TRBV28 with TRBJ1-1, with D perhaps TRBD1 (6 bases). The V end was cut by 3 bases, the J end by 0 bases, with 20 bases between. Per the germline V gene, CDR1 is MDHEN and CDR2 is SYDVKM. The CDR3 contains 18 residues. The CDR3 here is CASSLFSGAAPMNTEAFF. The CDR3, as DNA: TGTGCCAGCAGTTTGTTCTCAGGGGCCGCTCCCATGAACACTGAAGCTTTCTTT.

CDR3 region: CASSELKSYEQYF. In DNA, the CDR3 is TGTGCCAGCAGTGAACTAAAATCCTACGAGCAGTACTTC. This sequence joins TRBV2 and TRBJ2-7; D gene uncertain. The length of the CDR3 is 13 residues. Trimming shortened V by 2 bases and J by 1 base, and 6 bases separated the two germline ends. The germline V gene has CDR1 SNHLY and CDR2 FYNNEI.

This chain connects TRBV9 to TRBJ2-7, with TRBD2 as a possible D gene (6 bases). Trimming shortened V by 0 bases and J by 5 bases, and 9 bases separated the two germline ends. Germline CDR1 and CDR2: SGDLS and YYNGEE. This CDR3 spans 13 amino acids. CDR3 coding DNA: TGTGCCAGCAGCGTAGGGGAGGCCAACGAGCAGTACTTC. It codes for CASSVGEANEQYF.

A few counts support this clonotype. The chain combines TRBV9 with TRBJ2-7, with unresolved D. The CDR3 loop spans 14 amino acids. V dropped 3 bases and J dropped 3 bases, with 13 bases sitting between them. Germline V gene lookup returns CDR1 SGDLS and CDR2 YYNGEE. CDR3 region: CASSGTQNLYEQYF. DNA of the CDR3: TGTGCCAGCAGCGGGACCCAAAACCTCTACGAGCAGTACTTC.

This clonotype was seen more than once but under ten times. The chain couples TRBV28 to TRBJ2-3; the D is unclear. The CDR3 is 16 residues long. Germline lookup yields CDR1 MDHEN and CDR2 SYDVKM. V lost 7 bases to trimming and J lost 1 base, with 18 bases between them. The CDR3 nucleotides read TGTGCCAGCACCTTAACGGGTTGCGGAGGCACAGATACGCAGTATTTT. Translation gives CASTLTGCGGTDTQYF.

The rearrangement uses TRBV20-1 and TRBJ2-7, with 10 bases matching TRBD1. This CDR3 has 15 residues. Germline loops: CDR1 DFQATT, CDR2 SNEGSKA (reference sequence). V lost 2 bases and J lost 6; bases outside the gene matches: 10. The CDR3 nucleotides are TGCAGTGCTAGATCGGCGACGGGACAGGGGTTCGAGCAGTACTTC. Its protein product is CSARSATGQGFEQYF.